This T cell receptor beta chain was documented in a study of human T cells and chemical hapten exposure. Time point of the sample: patch test 3, about 24 weeks after DPC sensitization. The treatment is: therapeutic diphenylcyclopropenone sensitization with weekly scalp DPC. This clonotype was observed a few times. The antigen is unknown. Using its own MiXCR run on the RACE reads, TCRdb lists one record per CDR3 protein. The sample shows about 160,000 distinct CDR3 sequences, 25% to 30% of them seen only once. General study results and limits: Expanded TCRs grouped into significantly more large CDR3 similarity clusters than controls produced.

The V end lost 2 bases, the J end lost 4 bases, and 11 bases lay between the germline ends. The CDR3 is made up of 14 amino acids. From germline, CDR1 is MNHEY and CDR2 SVGAGI. The sample in question was whole blood, obtained in connection with sensitization to the hapten diphenylcyclopropenone (DPC). The sequence came from a woman aged 18-29 years with alopecia areata. Some clones in this sample may be carry-over from other donors' samples. The chain has TRBV6-5 and TRBJ1-1; the D is unclear. This chain's CDR3 is CASSYLRRPTEAFF. CDR3 DNA sequence: TGTGCCAGCAGTTACCTCAGACGTCCCACTGAAGCTTTCTTT.